This TCR beta chain was observed in a study of blood T cell repertoires in COVID-19. About the study: Whether acute or convalescent, the COVID-19 samples came from the United States, Italy and Spain. Sample material is recorded as cDNA or gDNA derived from T cells, B-cell-depleted T cells, or PBMCs.

Original analysis: Estimation of nucleated cell counts relied on the amplification of reference gene primers. Here immunoSEQ multiplex PCR was the method, and the copy in TCRdb shows in-frame clones only, minus some. That table is the source of V, J and clone size, and D and trimming were worked out from the DNA. The table has roughly 260,000 clones, roughly 84% seen once. The CDR3 contains 15 residues. The V gene end was trimmed by 5 bases and the J gene end by 8 bases; junction bases not matched to a gene: 14. Germline CDR1 reads KGHSH; CDR2 reads LQKENI. Sequenced sample: peripheral blood. The rearrangement links TRBV18 to TRBJ1-2; 7 nucleotides line up with TRBD1. This TCR was sampled from a woman in her late teens or twenties with acute or convalescent COVID-19. CDR3 DNA sequence: TGTGCCAGCTCATACGGGACAGCGTCAACTGGCGGCTACACCTTC. Translating it yields CASSYGTASTGGYTF.